These T cell receptor beta chains were read from a single sample in a study of cytotoxic CD8 clonotypes in ibrutinib-treated CLL. Data came from immunoSEQ multiplex PCR; TCRdb stores just in-frame clones and leaves some out. Of 120,000 to 150,000 clones in the sample, more than 85% were seen once. This sample comprised PBMCs, obtained after 12 months of ibrutinib treatment. The receptors originated from a human donor with chronic lymphocytic leukemia. The conserved cysteine and the conserved F or W are not part of the CDR3 here. For some rows the clone size is stated as once, few or many, or as a class when expanded; others skip it.

clone size	V gene	J gene	CDR3 protein
-	TRBV6-4	TRBJ2-3	ASSESTSGSTDTQY
-	TRBV10-1	TRBJ2-2	ASSEALNTGELF
-	TRBV27	TRBJ1-6	ASKDGNNSPLH
-	TRBV4-3	TRBJ2-1	ASSQDRQSFNNEQF
-	TRBV6-6	TRBJ1-4	ASSYPTGQGQKLF
-	TRBV7-3	TRBJ2-7	ASSLGPAETYEQY
-	TRBV5-4	TRBJ2-7	ASSTRQSLTLEQY
-	TRBV11-1	TRBJ1-3	ASSFLSGNTIY
-	TRBV2	TRBJ2-2	ASTYVQGKSGELF
-	TRBV28	TRBJ2-3	ASSLGRRETWDTQY
-	TRBV6-5	TRBJ2-2	ASSWGGTGELF
-	TRBV6-5	TRBJ2-1	ASSYGQRGEQF
-	TRBV19	TRBJ2-6	ASRGEFSGANVLT
-	TRBV25-1	TRBJ1-5	ASSGGAGDYSNQPQH
once	TRBV28	TRBJ2-7	ASSLYGGREYHEQY
-	TRBV6-5	TRBJ2-7	ASRVGTASSYEQY
-	TRBV5-1	TRBJ2-5	ASSLVQGGETQY
-	TRBV6-1	TRBJ1-3	ASSGSRVWTGQNTIY
-	TRBV7-2	TRBJ2-4	ASSATGGTKNIQY
-	TRBV19	TRBJ2-7	ASGAAVWGYEQY
-	TRBV10-3	TRBJ2-1	AISGFFGLAGYEQF
-	TRBV7-4	TRBJ2-5	ASTFSGRGETQY
-	TRBV9	TRBJ1-1	ASSVEGDWGTEAF
-	TRBV29-1	TRBJ1-1	SFKEGYTEAF
-	TRBV5-1	TRBJ2-5	ASSPDRQETQY
-	TRBV4-2	TRBJ1-1	ASSQERGIGQAF
few	TRBV5-6	TRBJ1-3	ASSFRDRAGNTIY
-	TRBV4-2	TRBJ2-1	ASSGLGQGENEQF
few	TRBV6-5	TRBJ1-5	ASSYSGVQPQH
-	TRBV19	TRBJ2-1	ASSTGLAGVNEQF
-	TRBV6-6	TRBJ1-2	ASGTAGPSWGYT
once	TRBV19	TRBJ1-2	ASSLGPPAYGYT
-	TRBV5-1	TRBJ2-5	ASAVGGQQETQY
many	TRBV2	TRBJ1-5	ASSEDRRQPQH
-	TRBV7-2	TRBJ2-2	ASSQVASGRAITGELF
-	TRBV6-5	TRBJ1-2	ASSTRQGRYGYT
-	TRBV5-4	TRBJ2-4	ASSLGVHGAKNIQY
-	TRBV16	TRBJ2-1	ASSPQSGGTAYNEQF
-	TRBV28	TRBJ1-2	ASTTGVLYGYT
-	TRBV19	TRBJ2-3	ASSTSGNTDTQY
-	TRBV18	TRBJ2-5	ASSPTQETQY
-	TRBV30	TRBJ2-4	AWSLTRNIQY
-	TRBV5-1	TRBJ2-7	ASSFGTGAYEQY
-	TRBV2	TRBJ2-1	ASSEAWGGSHNEQF
-	TRBV19	TRBJ1-1	ASSRGQTIWIPAEAF
-	TRBV9	TRBJ1-2	ASNREGGYT
-	TRBV18	TRBJ2-7	ASSPRTDNYEQY
once	TRBV9	TRBJ1-1	ASSVAGGNTEAF
-	TRBV7-2	TRBJ2-1	AIPGIGNEQF
-	TRBV5-1	TRBJ2-1	ASSFRGEQF